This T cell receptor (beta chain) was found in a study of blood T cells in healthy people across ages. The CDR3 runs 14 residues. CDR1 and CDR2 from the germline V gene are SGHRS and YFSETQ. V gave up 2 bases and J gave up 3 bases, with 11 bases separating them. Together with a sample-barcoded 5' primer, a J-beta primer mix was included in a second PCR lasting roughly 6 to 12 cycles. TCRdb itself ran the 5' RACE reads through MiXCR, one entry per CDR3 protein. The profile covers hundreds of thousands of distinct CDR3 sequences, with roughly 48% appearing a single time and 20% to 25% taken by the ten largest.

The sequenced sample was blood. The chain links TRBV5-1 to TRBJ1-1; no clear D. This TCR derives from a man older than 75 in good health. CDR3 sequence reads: CASSFLAGDTEAFF. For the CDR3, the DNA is TGCGCCAGCAGCTTCCTTGCTGGAGACACTGAAGCTTTCTTT.